These T cell receptor beta chains were read from a single sample in a study of memory CD4+ T cells and cytomegalovirus serostatus. Data came from immunoSEQ multiplex PCR; TCRdb stores just in-frame clones and leaves some out. The top ten hold 0.75% to 0.9% of the sample, which has roughly 64,000 clones, more than 70% seen once. Sequences were obtained from memory CD4+ T cells from blood. Receptors were obtained from an adult in good health and CMV-seronegative. Each CDR3 is given with its conserved first and last residue. A D gene is named only where the DNA matches it firmly. Only some rows state a clone size, as once, few, many or a class for expanded clones.

DNA,CDR3,J,V,size,D
TGTGCCAGCAGCCGTGAACAGAGTAACACTGAAGCTTTCTTT,CASSREQSNTEAFF,TRBJ1-1,TRBV7-2,.,.
TGTGCCAGCAGCTTAACCCGGACTAGCGGGAGTTATGAGCAGTTCTTC,CASSLTRTSGSYEQFF,TRBJ2-1,TRBV7-3,.,TRBD2
TGCAGCGTTGAACAACAGTTTTACAATGAGCAGTTCTTC,CSVEQQFYNEQFF,TRBJ2-1,TRBV29-1,.,.
TGTGCCAGCGGGACAGGGGCGGGAGAGACCCAGTACTTC,CASGTGAGETQYF,TRBJ2-5,TRBV7-3,.,TRBD1
TGTGCCAGCAGTTACTCGTCCAGGGGGTTTTCAGCTTTCTTT,CASSYSSRGFSAFF,TRBJ1-1,TRBV6-5,.,TRBD1
TGTGCCAGCAGACGGACAGAGACGGTAGGATCCGGGGAGCTGTTTTTT,CASRRTETVGSGELFF,TRBJ2-2,TRBV2,.,.
TGTGCCAGCAGCCAGGCGGGAGTTACCTACAATGAGCAGTTCTTC,CASSQAGVTYNEQFF,TRBJ2-1,TRBV4-2,.,TRBD2
TGTGCCAGCAGCCCCTCGTTTACGGGGCACAACACTGAAGCTTTCTTT,CASSPSFTGHNTEAFF,TRBJ1-1,TRBV7-9,once,.
TGTGCCAGTAGTATGTGGGGAGGGCGCACAGATACGCAGTATTTT,CASSMWGGRTDTQYF,TRBJ2-3,TRBV19,.,TRBD2
TGCAGCGTTGCTCCGGGACAGGGATTCAAGGTTACGCAGTATTTT,CSVAPGQGFKVTQYF,TRBJ2-3,TRBV29-1,.,TRBD1
TGTGCCAGCAGCCTGGAGACAGGACTTAACTATGGCTACACCTTC,CASSLETGLNYGYTF,TRBJ1-2,TRBV6-1,.,.
TGTGCCAGCAGGTTCAACACTGAAGCTTTCTTT,CASRFNTEAFF,TRBJ1-1,TRBV27,.,.
TGTGCCAGCAATCGCGGGAGGCCCCGCACCGGGGAGCTGTTTTTT,CASNRGRPRTGELFF,TRBJ2-2,TRBV2,.,TRBD2
TGTGCCAGCTCACCTACAGGGGGCGTAGGACTAGCGGACTCCTACGAGCAGTACTTC,CASSPTGGVGLADSYEQYF,TRBJ2-7,TRBV18,.,.
TGTGCCAGCAGCTTAGGCAACAGGTTCAGCAATCAGCCCCAGCATTTT,CASSLGNRFSNQPQHF,TRBJ1-5,TRBV7-8,once,.
TGTGCCAGCAGCTTACCGTCTGCAGGAAACACCATATATTTT,CASSLPSAGNTIYF,TRBJ1-3,TRBV11-2,.,.
TGCAGCGTTGCTCCTGGGACAGGGAAAAATGAGCAGTTCTTC,CSVAPGTGKNEQFF,TRBJ2-1,TRBV29-1,.,TRBD1
TGCAGCGTTGCTACGGGGAGAAGTAATTACGAGCAGTACTTC,CSVATGRSNYEQYF,TRBJ2-7,TRBV29-1,.,.
TGTGCCACCAGAACGGGACAGGTCAATCAGCCCCAGCATTTT,CATRTGQVNQPQHF,TRBJ1-5,TRBV19,once,TRBD1
TGTGCTAGTGGTTTGGTTTTGGGACAGGGGGCTTGGCAGCCCCAGCATTTT,CASGLVLGQGAWQPQHF,TRBJ1-5,TRBV12-5,.,TRBD1
TGTGCCAGCAGCTTAGCAGAGAACACTGAAGCTTTCTTT,CASSLAENTEAFF,TRBJ1-1,TRBV7-9,.,.
TGTGCCAGCAGTACCCTATCAGAAGCTTTCTTT,CASSTLSEAFF,TRBJ1-1,TRBV6-6,many,.
TGTGCCAGCACCGAACCGGGACACAACTATGGCTACACCTTC,CASTEPGHNYGYTF,TRBJ1-2,TRBV7-2,.,.
TGTGCCAGCGGCACCCGTGTTGACACTAACTATGGCTACACCTTC,CASGTRVDTNYGYTF,TRBJ1-2,TRBV27,.,.
TGCGCCAGCAGCTTGGTTTCTGAGGGCAATGAGCAGTTCTTC,CASSLVSEGNEQFF,TRBJ2-1,TRBV5-1,few,.
TGTGCCAGCAGCGTAGTGGCAGGGACTGGCTACACCTTC,CASSVVAGTGYTF,TRBJ1-2,TRBV9,.,.
TGTGCCAGCCACCTGGGCGGGGGCGCAGATACGCAGTATTTT,CASHLGGGADTQYF,TRBJ2-3,TRBV6-1,.,.
TGTGCCAGTAGTATAGGTGGGGGCCGGCTAGATGAGCAGTTCTTC,CASSIGGGRLDEQFF,TRBJ2-1,TRBV19,.,.
TGTGCCAGCAGCTTAATGGGACTAGCGGGAACACGGCGGACAGATACGCAGTATTTT,CASSLMGLAGTRRTDTQYF,TRBJ2-3,TRBV7-3,once,TRBD2
TGTGCCAGCAGGCCTTTTAGATCAGCCCTCACAGATACGCAGTATTTT,CASRPFRSALTDTQYF,TRBJ2-3,TRBV27,.,.
TGTGCCAGCAGTGAAGGGGGGGGAGGAACCTACGAGCAGTACTTC,CASSEGGGGTYEQYF,TRBJ2-7,TRBV6-1,.,TRBD2
TGTGCCAGCAGCCAAGTTACAGGTAGCACCGGGGAGCTGTTTTTT,CASSQVTGSTGELFF,TRBJ2-2,TRBV4-2,.,.
TGTGCCAGCAGCGTAACTCTATCTTCTTACGAGCAGTACTTC,CASSVTLSSYEQYF,TRBJ2-7,TRBV9,.,.
TGCAGCGTACAGGGTTCCACTGAAGCTTTCTTT,CSVQGSTEAFF,TRBJ1-1,TRBV29-1,few,.
TGTGCCAGCAGCCCCAAGACAGGGGCCGGCTCCTACAATGAGCAGTTCTTC,CASSPKTGAGSYNEQFF,TRBJ2-1,TRBV7-6,.,TRBD1
TGCAGCGTTTCTGCCGGGCAGAACACTGAAGCTTTCTTT,CSVSAGQNTEAFF,TRBJ1-1,TRBV29-1,.,.
TGTGCCAGCAGCCCGGACAGGTTCGGCTACACCTTC,CASSPDRFGYTF,TRBJ1-2,TRBV5-4,.,TRBD1